Listed below are T cell receptor beta chains from one sample, sequenced in a study of blood T cell repertoires in COVID-19. Repertoires were generated with immunoSEQ multiplex PCR, while TCRdb's copy carries only in-frame clones and drops some. The sample lists fewer than 200,000 clones; roughly nine tenths were seen once. Sequenced input: peripheral blood. These receptors originate from a man in his fifties or sixties with acute or convalescent COVID-19. The conserved cysteine and the conserved F or W are not part of the CDR3 here.

>TRBV24-1
ATSDPGQKNTGELF
>TRBV29-1
SVEVVPGQGFGANVLT
>TRBV25-1
ASTGQTTEAF
>TRBV27
ASSSRDTQY
>TRBV7-2
ASSFRRRNEQF
>TRBV7-6
ASSAKQGAYTEAF
>TRBV5-1
ASSLGGSGYEQY
>TRBV6-6
ASSYDTRQGSYEQY
>TRBV19
ASSIGGNNSPLH
>TRBV19
ASTPPRTGASEDRLETQY
>TRBV4-3
ASSQDQGATNEKLF
>TRBV28
ATINEGDQPQH
>TRBV30
AWSVGQDGANVLT
>TRBV30
AWSSRTGTGLHQPQH
>TRBV30
AWSVGRGRTNTEAF
>TRBV27
ASSPGSYGYT
>TRBV6-5
ASRRGKNTGELF
>TRBV12-3/TRBV12-4
ASKPTPNTEAF
>TRBV5-1
ASSRELAGVKQTQY
>TRBV6-6
ASSLPGGASTDTQY
>TRBV12-5
ASGLSQGFSALNTEAF
>TRBV3-1/TRBV3-2
ASSLTLLYGYT
>TRBV7-2
ASSILAGTGELF
>TRBV5-6
ASTLTGADTIY
>TRBV4-1
ASSQEASGGGSSYNEQF
>TRBV5-1
ASSLGLAGVWQETQY
>TRBV7-9
ASSPGANYGYT
>TRBV19
ASTIGRGTDTQY
>TRBV28
ASSYRQPQH
>TRBV2
ASSEALDSHHEQY
>TRBV7-7
ASSPRDRMNTEAF
>TRBV6-5
ASSRGQGKASGYT
>TRBV15
ATSRDPGSNYGYT
>TRBV20-1
SYWTSDEQF
>TRBV15
ATSRYMTGGQDNEQF
>TRBV30
AWSPIGRDSRYGYT
>TRBV2
ASSEAMGGTGFGDTQY
>TRBV27
ASSFGGRNTGELF
>TRBV6-2/TRBV6-3
ASSSAGLAGVNNEQF
>TRBV29-1
SVEKDRGLGYT
>TRBV19
ASSPSTDTQY
>TRBV5-4
ASSSPSVNSYEQY
>TRBV30
AWSQGRQPQH
>TRBV4-1
ASSQDPLNQPQH
>TRBV30
AWMRQGNNSPLH
>TRBV10-2
ASRPSGGIQY